A single sample is the source of the 19 T cell receptor beta chains below, sequenced in a study of CD8+CD57+ T cells in acquired aplastic anemia. Genomic DNA acted as the template from which TCR beta VDJ combination and CDR3 sequence profiling were carried out. TCRdb itself ran the reads through MiXCR, one entry per CDR3 protein. Among 150,000 to 200,000 distinct CDR3 sequences listed, under 55% were seen once. Selection for sequencing was limited to patients who had shown CD8+CD57+ cell expansion by flow cytometry. The sample taken for sequencing was sorted CD4+, CD8+, or CD8+CD57+ T cells (not recorded which) from PBMCs. Receptors were obtained from a human donor with aplastic anemia.

Written as DNA, the CDR3 is TGTGCCAGCGCCCCGGGACGGATGTTCTATGGCTACACCTTC. Amino acid sequence: CASAPGRMFYGYTF. The V and J genes are TRBV12-3 or TRBV12-4 and TRBJ1-2; D may be TRBD1 (5 bases). Trimming removed 8 bases from V and 4 bases from J, with 17 bases in between. This CDR3 is 14 amino acids long.

This chain joins TRBV29-1 and TRBJ2-3; 8 bases match TRBD1. This CDR3 has 14 residues. Germline V CDR1 and CDR2: SQVTM, ANQGSEA. V shed 4 bases and J 3 bases; nucleotides not matched to a gene: 6. DNA for the CDR3: TGCAGCGTTGGGGCAGGGGGCCAGACAGATACGCAGTATTTT. This sequence encodes CSVGAGGQTDTQYF.

A word on this clonotype: This may arise from a read error, as a much more abundant clone is one base away. No conserved phenylalanine or tryptophan ends this CDR3, so it is likely a read error. The chain joins TRBV5-4 to TRBJ2-5, with TRBD2 identical over 13 bases. CDR3 length: 17 amino acids. V lost 2 bases, J lost 7 bases, and 11 bases stayed unmatched. Per the germline V gene, CDR1 is SGHNT and CDR2 is YYREEE (reference sequence). The CDR3 nucleotides read TGTGCCAGCAGCTTTGCTACTAGCGGGGGGGCCTATGCGACCCAGTACCTC. It yields the protein CASSFATSGGAYATQYL.

This clonotype has a count of ten or more. This chain joins TRBV9 and TRBJ2-7; possible D gene TRBD2, 5 bases. There are 14 residues in the CDR3. Germline CDR1 reads SGDLS; CDR2 reads YYNGEE. With 0 bases removed from V and 6 bases from J, the gap between germline ends came to 13 bases. In nucleotides, the CDR3 is TGTGCCAGCAGCGTAGCTCTAGCTTTGGGCGAGCAGTACTTC. It translates to CASSVALALGEQYF.

The rearrangement joins TRBV24-1 to TRBJ1-1; the D gene is possibly TRBD1 (5 bases). Trimming took 2 bases from V and 10 from J, leaving 10 bases between them. The CDR3 consists of 12 residues. The V gene's germline CDR1 is KGHDR and CDR2 SFDVKD. The DNA for the CDR3 is TGTGCCACCAGTGATTGGGACGGTGGAGCTTTCTTT. Its translation is CATSDWDGGAFF.

The chain joins TRBV24-1 to TRBJ2-1; D remains unclear. The CDR3 runs 16 residues. V dropped 4 bases and J dropped 3 bases, with 15 bases sitting between them. The germline CDR1 and CDR2 sequences are KGHDR and SFDVKD. CDR3 amino acids: CATSEKDVAYYNEQFF. The CDR3 DNA sequence: TGTGCCACCAGTGAGAAAGACGTCGCCTACTACAATGAGCAGTTCTTC.

This clonotype was seen a few times. The rearrangement joins TRBV6-1 to TRBJ2-1; D uncertain. The CDR3 sequence is 14 residues long. Germline V lookup: CDR1 MNHNS, CDR2 SASEGT. The germline V and J ends were trimmed by 6 bases and 2 bases, with 11 bases remaining between them. The CDR3 nucleotides are TGTGCCAGCAGCCGGTCAATTACCTACAATGAGCAGTTCTTC. Its protein product is CASSRSITYNEQFF.

This clonotype was picked up many times. This chain links TRBV10-2 with TRBJ2-3; 9 bases match TRBD2. Unmatched junction bases numbered 13, after V lost 10 bases and J lost 2 bases. CDR1 is WSHSY and CDR2 is SAAADI in the germline V gene. This CDR3 contains 16 residues. The CDR3, as DNA: TGCGCCACCGGGGTCGCTAGCGGGGCGATCACAGATACGCAGTATTTT. Amino acids: CATGVASGAITDTQYF.

Ten or more counts support this clonotype. V usage is TRBV12-3 or TRBV12-4 and J usage is TRBJ2-6; perhaps TRBD1 as D (5 bases). The CDR3 totals 18 residues. Trimming took 3 bases from V and 2 from J, leaving 17 bases between them. The CDR3 loop reads CASSFGARGVAGANVLTF. The CDR3 bases are TGTGCCAGCAGTTTTGGGGCACGTGGGGTGGCTGGGGCCAACGTCCTGACTTTC.

The J gene is TRBJ2-3, the V gene TRBV3-1; 7 bases are a match to TRBD2. Trimming cost V 4 bases and J 0 bases; bases outside gene matches: 4. This CDR3 spans 15 amino acids. Germline CDR1 and CDR2: LGHDT and YNNKEL (reference sequence). CDR3 nucleotides: TGTGCCAGCAGCCGCGGGGGTACCAGCACAGATACGCAGTATTTT. Amino acids: CASSRGGTSTDTQYF.

With respect to this clonotype: Possible read error: a much larger clone is one base away. The chain links TRBV5-1 to TRBJ1-1; D possibly corresponds to TRBD1 (5 bases). CDR3 length: 14 residues. Germline V lookup: CDR1 SGHRS, CDR2 YFSETQ. Trimming removed 4 bases from V and 7 bases from J, with 17 bases in between. The CDR3, as DNA: TGCGCCAGCAGCACGGGGACGGGGAGTTTTGAAGCTTTCTTT. Amino acids: CASSTGTGSFEAFF.

The chain links TRBV7-3 to TRBJ1-6; D perhaps matches TRBD1 (6 bases). The germline V gene has CDR1 SGHTA and CDR2 FQGTGA. Trimming took 5 bases from V and 7 from J, leaving 15 bases between them. CDR3 length: 15 residues. CDR3 amino acids: CASSLQQGPNSPLHF. The CDR3 DNA sequence: TGTGCCAGCAGCCTCCAACAGGGTCCGAATTCACCCCTCCACTTT.

Notes on this clonotype: A single base separates this from a much larger clone, so it may be a read error. This chain links TRBV6-1 with TRBJ1-5; possibly TRBD1 for D (6 bases). The CDR3 spans 14 residues. In germline, CDR1 is MNHNS, CDR2 SASEGT. The chain's CDR3 is CAGSPTGSNQPQHF. CDR3 bases: TGTGCCGGCAGCCCGACAGGTAGCAATCAGCCCCAGCATTTT.

This clonotype was picked up many times. V and J are TRBV12-3 or TRBV12-4 and TRBJ1-1; D is possibly TRBD1 (6 bases). The ends were cut back, 2 bases at V and 7 bases at J, with 14 bases in the middle. The CDR3 is made up of 14 amino acids. CDR3 in amino acids: CASSLRGGRNEAFF. The CDR3 DNA reads TGTGCCAGCAGTTTAAGGGGGGGTAGGAATGAAGCTTTCTTT.

V and J are TRBV2 and TRBJ1-2, with 7 bases fitting TRBD1. Germline V gene sequence: CDR1 SNHLY, CDR2 FYNNEI. Trimming at V came to 6 bases and at J to 10 bases, leaving 8 bases not matched to a gene. The CDR3 consists of 12 residues. The CDR3 DNA reads TGTGCCAGCAGGAGCCGGGACAGCTCCTACACCTTC. Encoded protein: CASRSRDSSYTF.

The J gene is TRBJ2-2, the V gene TRBV6-2 or TRBV6-3; 8 bases fit TRBD1. J was trimmed by 8 bases and V by 6 bases; bases with no gene match: 14. This CDR3 has 16 amino acids. The germline V gene encodes CDR1 MNHEY and CDR2 SVGEGT. The CDR3 region has the DNA TGTGCCAGCAGATTAGACAGGGGACGACGTTGGGGGGAGCTGTTTTTT. This sequence encodes CASRLDRGRRWGELFF.

The genes are TRBV4-2 and TRBJ2-5, with D perhaps matching TRBD2 (7 bases). The V end was cut by 10 bases, the J end by 4 bases, with 28 bases between. The germline V gene encodes CDR1 LGHNA and CDR2 YNFKEQ. CDR3 length equals 17 residues. The CDR3 DNA sequence: TGTGCCACCAAGATGGGAGGTGGTGGGGGGGGCACAGAGACCCAGTACTTC. This sequence encodes CATKMGGGGGGTETQYF.

This clonotype has ten or more counts. This chain joins TRBV6-1 and TRBJ2-7, with TRBD2 matching 11 bases. Losses at the gene ends were 1 base for V and 3 bases for J; bases not matched to a gene: 5. Germline-derived CDR1 and CDR2 are MNHNS and SASEGT. This CDR3 is built from 16 residues. This CDR3 is CASSEGRLAGIYEQYF. DNA for the CDR3: TGTGCCAGCAGTGAAGGGAGACTAGCGGGGATCTACGAGCAGTACTTC.

The rearrangement uses TRBV10-3 and TRBJ1-2; D gene unclear. The CDR3 is made up of 14 amino acids. Germline V gene sequence: CDR1 ENHRY, CDR2 SYGVKD. V was clipped by 4 bases and J by 2 bases, with 11 bases between them. CDR3 bases: TGTGCCATCAGTGCCCTCGGCAGAAACTATGGCTACACCTTC. Protein product: CAISALGRNYGYTF.